This T cell receptor (beta chain) appears in the sequencing data of a study of T cells in Graves' hyperthyroidism and ophthalmopathy. Researchers took RNA transcripts and amplified the TCR beta CDR3 regions from them. The HTBI primer set was used in a first-round RT-PCR of the TCR CDR3. Each CDR3 protein gets one entry after TCRdb re-called the multiplex PCR reads with MiXCR. Of fewer than 500,000 distinct CDR3 sequences in the sample, less than 15% were seen once. In making diagnoses, clinical symptoms, serum thyroxine and TRAb, thyroid ultrasound and orbital computed tomography were all used. General study findings and limits: Blood held most thyroid clonotypes expanded above 0.001 frequency.

This clonotype was seen at least ten times. Its antigen is unidentified. Sequenced sample: blood. The TCR was taken from a man under 40 with Graves' hyperthyroidism that later progressed to Graves' ophthalmopathy.

In DNA form, the CDR3 reads TGTGCCAGCTCACCACCGATCCCAGATACGCAGTATTTT. Its protein product is CASSPPIPDTQYF. V usage is TRBV18 and J usage is TRBJ2-3; unclear D gene. The V gene lost 0 bases and the J gene lost 4 bases, with 5 bases spanning the gap. This CDR3 spans 13 amino acids. Germline V gene sequence: CDR1 KGHSH, CDR2 LQKENI. Full variable domain (remainder filled in from reference TRBV18 and TRBJ2-3): NAGVMQNPRHLVRRRGQEARLRCSPMKGHSHVYWYRQLPEEGLKFMVYLQKENIIDESGMPKERFSAEFPKEGPSILRIQQVVRGDSAAYFCASSPPIPDTQYFGPGTRLTVL.